This T cell receptor beta chain was obtained from a study of lung T cells in sarcoidosis with Löfgren's syndrome. Study overall: Löfgren's syndrome patients were the main repertoire analysis focus.

Germline V gives CDR1 SGHAT, CDR2 FQNNGV. The length of the CDR3 is 16 residues. Each CDR3 protein gets one entry after TCRdb re-called the reads with MiXCR. Of more than 8,000 distinct CDR3 sequences listed, around 20% are singletons. A word on this clonotype: As the CDR3 is not closed by the conserved phenylalanine or tryptophan, this likely results from a read error.

The clonotype originates from a human donor with sarcoidosis (Löfgren's syndrome or another form), or a control subject (not recorded which). The chain couples TRBV11-2 to TRBJ2-7; TRBD2 matches at 10 bases. The sequenced material came from CD4+ T cells from bronchoalveolar lavage. In nucleotides, the CDR3 is TGCGCCAGCAGCCCAGCCGGTGCTAGCGGGAGATACGAGCAGTACCTC. It yields the protein CASSPAGASGRYEQYL.